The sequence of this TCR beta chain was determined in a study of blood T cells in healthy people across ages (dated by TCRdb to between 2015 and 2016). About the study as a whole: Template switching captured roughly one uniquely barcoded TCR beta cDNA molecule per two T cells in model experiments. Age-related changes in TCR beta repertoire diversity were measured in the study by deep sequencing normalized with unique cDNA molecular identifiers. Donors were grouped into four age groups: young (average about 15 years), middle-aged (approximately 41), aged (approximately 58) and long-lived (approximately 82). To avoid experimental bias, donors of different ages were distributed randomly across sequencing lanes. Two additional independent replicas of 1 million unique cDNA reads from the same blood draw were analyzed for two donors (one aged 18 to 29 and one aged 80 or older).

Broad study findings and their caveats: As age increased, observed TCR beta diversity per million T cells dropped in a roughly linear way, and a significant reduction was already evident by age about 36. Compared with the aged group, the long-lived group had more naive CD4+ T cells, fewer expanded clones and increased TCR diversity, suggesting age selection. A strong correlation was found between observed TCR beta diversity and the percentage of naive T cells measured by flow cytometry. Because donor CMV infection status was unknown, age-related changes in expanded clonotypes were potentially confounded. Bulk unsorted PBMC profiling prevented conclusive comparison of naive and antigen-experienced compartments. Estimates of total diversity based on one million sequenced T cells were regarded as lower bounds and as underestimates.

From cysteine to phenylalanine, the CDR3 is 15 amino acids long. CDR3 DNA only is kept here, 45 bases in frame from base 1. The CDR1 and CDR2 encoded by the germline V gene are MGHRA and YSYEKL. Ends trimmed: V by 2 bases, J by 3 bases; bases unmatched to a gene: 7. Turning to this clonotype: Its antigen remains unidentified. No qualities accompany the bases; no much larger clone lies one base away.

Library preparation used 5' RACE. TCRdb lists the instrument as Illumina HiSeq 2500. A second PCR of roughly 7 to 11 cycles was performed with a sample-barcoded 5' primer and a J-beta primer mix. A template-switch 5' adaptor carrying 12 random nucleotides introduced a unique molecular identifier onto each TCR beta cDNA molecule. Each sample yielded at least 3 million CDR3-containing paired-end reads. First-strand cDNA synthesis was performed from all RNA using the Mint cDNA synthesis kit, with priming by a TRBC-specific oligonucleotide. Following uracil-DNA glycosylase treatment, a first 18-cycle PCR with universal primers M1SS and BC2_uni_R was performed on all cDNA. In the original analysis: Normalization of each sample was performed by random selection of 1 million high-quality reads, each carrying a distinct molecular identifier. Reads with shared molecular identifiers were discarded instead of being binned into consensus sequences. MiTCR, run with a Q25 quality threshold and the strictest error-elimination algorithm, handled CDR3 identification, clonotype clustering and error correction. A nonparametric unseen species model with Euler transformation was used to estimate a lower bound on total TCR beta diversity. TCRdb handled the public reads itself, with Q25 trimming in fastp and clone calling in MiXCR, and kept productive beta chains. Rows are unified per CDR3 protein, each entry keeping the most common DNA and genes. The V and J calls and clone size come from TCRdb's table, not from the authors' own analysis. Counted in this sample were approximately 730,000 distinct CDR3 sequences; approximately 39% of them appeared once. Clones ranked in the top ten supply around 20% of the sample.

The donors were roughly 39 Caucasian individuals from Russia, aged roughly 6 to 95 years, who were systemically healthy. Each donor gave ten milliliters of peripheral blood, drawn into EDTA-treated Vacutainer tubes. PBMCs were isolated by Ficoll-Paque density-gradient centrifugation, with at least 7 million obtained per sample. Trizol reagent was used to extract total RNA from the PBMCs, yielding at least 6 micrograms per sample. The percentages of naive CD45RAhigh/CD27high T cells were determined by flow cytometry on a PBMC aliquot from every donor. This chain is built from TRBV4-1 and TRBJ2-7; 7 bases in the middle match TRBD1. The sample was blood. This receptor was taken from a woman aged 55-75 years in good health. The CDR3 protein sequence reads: CASSQREGGDYEQYF. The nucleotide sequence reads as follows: TGCGCCAGCAGCCAAAGAGAAGGGGGCGACTACGAGCAGTACTTC.